This T cell receptor (beta chain) was identified in a study of T cell responses to AZD1222 COVID-19 vaccine. The CDR3 runs to 16 residues. The V end was cut by 6 bases, the J end by 6 bases, with 22 bases between. Germline V lookup: CDR1 SGDLS, CDR2 YYNGEE. This table comes from immunoSEQ multiplex PCR, and its TCRdb copy is limited to in-frame clones, with some not included. Of about 35,000 clones in the sample, about nine tenths were seen once. On this clone itself: Its antigen is not known.

Findings and limits, study-wide: Clonal diversity was possibly underestimated, and white British individuals and females predominated among donors.

The receptor was derived from an adult who received the AZD1222 COVID-19 vaccine. The V and J genes are TRBV9 and TRBJ1-5, with D possibly being TRBD1 (5 bases). The source was peripheral blood, collected 28 days after the second AZD1222 dose. The CDR3 spells CASTHPPRAGVQPQHF. CDR3 nucleotide sequence: TGTGCCAGCACCCACCCCCCCAGGGCGGGGGTTCAGCCCCAGCATTTT.